These 8 T cell receptor beta chains share one sample of origin, sequenced in a study of cytomegalovirus exposure and HLA in healthy donors. TCRdb keeps only in-frame clones here, not all; method: immunoSEQ multiplex PCR. Found here are a few hundred thousand clones, 88% of them singletons; the top ten hold about 2.7%. Sequenced: PBMCs. These receptors were taken from a woman under 30 in good health and CMV-seronegative.

The genes are TRBV6-1 and TRBJ2-1; 8 bases map to TRBD2. This CDR3 has 15 residues. Germline assignment: CDR1 MNHNS and CDR2 SASEGT. With V trimmed by 0 bases and J by 5 bases, 3 bases remained unmatched. CDR3 DNA: TGTGCCAGCAGTGAAGCTAGCGGGGCGCACAATGAGCAGTTCTTC. This encodes CASSEASGAHNEQFF.

V usage is TRBV5-1 and J usage is TRBJ2-3; 12 nucleotides line up with TRBD2. The CDR3 has 16 residues. Unmatched junction bases numbered 4, after V lost 5 bases and J lost 0 bases. From germline, CDR1 is SGHRS and CDR2 YFSETQ. The CDR3 region is CASSFLAGGSTDTQYF. The CDR3 bases are TGCGCCAGCAGTTTCCTAGCGGGAGGGAGCACAGATACGCAGTATTTT.

V gene TRBV4-1 combines with J gene TRBJ1-1; 7 positions match TRBD1. Losses at the gene ends were 4 bases for V and 7 bases for J; bases not matched to a gene: 15. The CDR3 consists of 16 residues. The V gene's germline CDR1 is MGHRA and CDR2 YSYEKL. CDR3 residues: CASSLSPRDRFIEAFF. The CDR3 DNA is TGCGCCAGCAGCCTGTCTCCCCGGGACAGATTCATTGAAGCTTTCTTT.

This clone was recorded once. This chain connects TRBV5-1 to TRBJ1-1; 8 bases match TRBD1. The CDR3 is 15 residues long. Per germline, CDR1 SGHRS and CDR2 YFSETQ. V was pared by 0 bases and J by 4 bases, with 5 bases of the junction left unmatched. The CDR3 sequence is CASSLGQGFITEAFF. The CDR3, as DNA: TGCGCCAGCAGCTTGGGACAGGGGTTTATCACTGAAGCTTTCTTT.

The V gene is TRBV29-1, the J gene TRBJ2-7; 9 bases fit TRBD1. The germline CDR1 and CDR2 sequences are SQVTM and ANQGSEA. V shed 1 base and J 5 bases; nucleotides not matched to a gene: 6. The CDR3 length is 14 residues. CDR3 loop: CSVEVLGQGDEQYF. CDR3 in DNA: TGCAGCGTTGAAGTGTTGGGACAGGGAGACGAGCAGTACTTC.

V is TRBV5-4 and J is TRBJ1-2, with TRBD1 matching over 9 bases. J lost 5 bases, V lost 5 bases, and 7 bases had no gene match. The CDR3 has 14 amino acids. Germline values: CDR1 SGHNT, CDR2 YYREEE (reference sequence). The CDR3 DNA reads TGTGCCAGCAGTCTGGACAGGGGAGGTTATGGCTACACCTTC. Translated, it gives CASSLDRGGYGYTF. Combining the CDR3 with reference TRBV5-4 and TRBJ1-2 gives the whole variable domain ETGVTQSPTHLIKTRGQQVTLRCSSQSGHNTVSWYQQALGQGPQFIFQYYREEENGRGNFPPRFSGLQFPNYSSELNVNALELDDSALYLCASSLDRGGYGYTFGSGTRLTVV.

This clone was seen once. The gene calls are TRBV25-1 and TRBJ2-1, with TRBD2 matching 10 bases. Germline V CDR1 and CDR2: MGHDK, SYGVNS. The CDR3 sequence is 15 residues long. V lost 4 bases and J lost 7; bases outside the gene matches: 7. The chain's CDR3 is CASSVASGSVNEQFF. DNA for the CDR3: TGTGCCAGCAGTGTGGCTAGCGGGAGTGTGAATGAGCAGTTCTTC.

This chain uses TRBV7-9 with TRBJ2-7, with 13 positions matching TRBD2. The CDR3 covers 18 residues. Germline lookup yields CDR1 SEHNR and CDR2 FQNEAQ (reference sequence). The junction had 12 bases not matched to a gene; V was cut back by 5 bases and J by 2 bases. For the CDR3, the DNA is TGTGCCAGCAGCGTGGGACTAGCGGGAAGACTTATTCCCTACGAGCAGTACTTC. Its protein product is CASSVGLAGRLIPYEQYF.